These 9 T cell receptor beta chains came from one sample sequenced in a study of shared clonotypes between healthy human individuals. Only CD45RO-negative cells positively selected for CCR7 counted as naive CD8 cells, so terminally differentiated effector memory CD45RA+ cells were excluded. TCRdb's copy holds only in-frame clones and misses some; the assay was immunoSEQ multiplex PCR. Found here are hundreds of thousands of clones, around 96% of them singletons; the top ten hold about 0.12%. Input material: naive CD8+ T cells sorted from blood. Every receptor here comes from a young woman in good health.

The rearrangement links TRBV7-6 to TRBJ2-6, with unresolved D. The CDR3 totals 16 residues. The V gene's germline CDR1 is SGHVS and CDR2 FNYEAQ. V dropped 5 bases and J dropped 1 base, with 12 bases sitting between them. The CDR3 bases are TGTGCCAGCAGCGACGGACCCGGTTCTGGGGCCAACGTCCTGACTTTC. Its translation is CASSDGPGSGANVLTF.

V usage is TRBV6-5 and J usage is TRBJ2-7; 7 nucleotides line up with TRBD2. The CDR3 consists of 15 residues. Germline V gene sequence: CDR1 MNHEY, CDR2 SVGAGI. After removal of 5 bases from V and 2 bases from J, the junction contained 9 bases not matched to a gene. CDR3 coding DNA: TGTGCCAGCAGTCTCACAAGGGCGGGAGCCTACGAGCAGTACTTC. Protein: CASSLTRAGAYEQYF.

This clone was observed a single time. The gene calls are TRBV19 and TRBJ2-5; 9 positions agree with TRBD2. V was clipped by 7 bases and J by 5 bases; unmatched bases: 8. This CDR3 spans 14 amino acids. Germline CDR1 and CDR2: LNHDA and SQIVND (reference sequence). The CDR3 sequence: CASKPGTSYETQYF. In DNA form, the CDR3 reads TGTGCCAGTAAACCCGGGACTAGCTATGAGACCCAGTACTTC.

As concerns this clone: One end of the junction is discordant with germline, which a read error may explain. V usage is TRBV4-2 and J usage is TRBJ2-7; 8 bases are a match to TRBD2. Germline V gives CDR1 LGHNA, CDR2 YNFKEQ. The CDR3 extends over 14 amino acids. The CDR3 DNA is TGTGCCAGCAGCCTGACTAGCGTCTCCCACGAGCAGTACTTC. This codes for CASSLTSVSHEQYF.

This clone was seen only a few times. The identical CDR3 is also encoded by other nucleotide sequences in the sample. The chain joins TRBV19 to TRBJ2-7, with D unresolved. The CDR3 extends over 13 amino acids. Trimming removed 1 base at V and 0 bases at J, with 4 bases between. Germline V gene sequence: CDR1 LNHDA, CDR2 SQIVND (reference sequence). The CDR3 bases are TGTGCCAGTAGTATAGGAGGCTCCTACGAGCAGTACTTC. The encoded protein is CASSIGGSYEQYF.

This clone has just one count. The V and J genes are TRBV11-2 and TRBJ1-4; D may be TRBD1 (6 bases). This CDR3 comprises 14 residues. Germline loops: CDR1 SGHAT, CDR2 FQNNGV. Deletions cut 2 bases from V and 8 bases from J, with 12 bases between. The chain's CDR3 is CASSLIRGAEKLFF. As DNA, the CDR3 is TGTGCCAGCAGCTTAATCCGGGGGGCCGAAAAACTGTTTTTT.

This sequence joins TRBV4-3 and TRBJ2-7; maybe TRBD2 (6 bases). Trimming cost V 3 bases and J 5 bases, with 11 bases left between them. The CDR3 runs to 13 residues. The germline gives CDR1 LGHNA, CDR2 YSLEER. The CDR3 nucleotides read TGCGCCAGCAGCCACCTCGGAGGGGACGAGCAGTACTTC. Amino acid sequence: CASSHLGGDEQYF.

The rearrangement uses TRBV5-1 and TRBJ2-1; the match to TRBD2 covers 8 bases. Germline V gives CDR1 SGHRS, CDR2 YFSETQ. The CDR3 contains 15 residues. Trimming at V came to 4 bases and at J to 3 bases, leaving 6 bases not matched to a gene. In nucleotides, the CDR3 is TGCGCCAGCAGCCCCCCGAGCGGGAGCTACAATGAGCAGTTCTTC. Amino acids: CASSPPSGSYNEQFF.

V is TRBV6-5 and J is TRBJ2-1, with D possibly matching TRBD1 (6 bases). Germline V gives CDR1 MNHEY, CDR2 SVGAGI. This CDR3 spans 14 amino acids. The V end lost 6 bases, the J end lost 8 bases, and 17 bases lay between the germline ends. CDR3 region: CASSPRDISDEQFF. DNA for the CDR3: TGTGCCAGCAGCCCCCGGGACATCTCAGATGAGCAGTTCTTC.